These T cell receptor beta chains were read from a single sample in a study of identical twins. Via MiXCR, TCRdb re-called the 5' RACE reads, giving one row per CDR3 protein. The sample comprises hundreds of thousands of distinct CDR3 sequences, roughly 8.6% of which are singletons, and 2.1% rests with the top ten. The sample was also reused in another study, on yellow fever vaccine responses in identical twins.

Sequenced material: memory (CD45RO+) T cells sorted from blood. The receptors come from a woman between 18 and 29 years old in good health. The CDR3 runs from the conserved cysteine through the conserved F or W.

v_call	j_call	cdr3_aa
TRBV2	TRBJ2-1	CASSVTQREQFF
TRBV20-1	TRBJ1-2	CSARVPGQGAYGYTF
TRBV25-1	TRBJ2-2	CASSEFGGDGTGELFF
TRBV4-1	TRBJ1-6	CASSQHIKTRGSYNSPLHF
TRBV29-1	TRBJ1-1	CSVVWLNLNTEAFF
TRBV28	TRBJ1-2	CASTSTARGYTF
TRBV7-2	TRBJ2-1	CASSLGVRPSF
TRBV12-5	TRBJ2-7	CASGPGLGLAGGTDYEQYF
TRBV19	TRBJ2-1	CASKDLLSSYNEQFF
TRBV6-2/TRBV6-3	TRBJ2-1	CASRGGQYNEQFF
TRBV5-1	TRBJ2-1	CASSPGLAPAGDEQFF
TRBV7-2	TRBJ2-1	CASSLYTGPYEQFF
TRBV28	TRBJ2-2	CASRFLNLRDRGLSGELFF
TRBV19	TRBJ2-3	CASSSLAGGIPDTQYF
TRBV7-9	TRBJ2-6	CASSLLDLRGGANVLTF
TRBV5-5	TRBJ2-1	CASSFQIAGWQFF
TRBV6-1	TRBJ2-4	CASSWRGGLDIQYF
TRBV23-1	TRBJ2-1	CASSLRTSGGNSYNEQFF
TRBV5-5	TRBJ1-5	CASSHGGDSQPQHF
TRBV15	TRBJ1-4	CATSQQGGSEKLFF
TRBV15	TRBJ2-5	CATSSELRAPRETQYF
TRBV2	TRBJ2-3	CASSRQQPGQPFTDTQYF
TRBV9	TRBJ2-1	CASSAGLAGGNEQFF
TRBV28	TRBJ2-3	CASRDSGTDTQYF
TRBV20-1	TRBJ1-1	CSAIPGQGNTEAFF
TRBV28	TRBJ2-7	CASSPPTSVSEQYF
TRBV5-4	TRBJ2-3	CASSSGTSGRAYTDTQYF
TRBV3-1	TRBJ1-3	CASTRQGASGNTIYF
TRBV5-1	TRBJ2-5	CASRAGGHQETQYF
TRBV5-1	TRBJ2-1	CASSHRATDRGINEQFF